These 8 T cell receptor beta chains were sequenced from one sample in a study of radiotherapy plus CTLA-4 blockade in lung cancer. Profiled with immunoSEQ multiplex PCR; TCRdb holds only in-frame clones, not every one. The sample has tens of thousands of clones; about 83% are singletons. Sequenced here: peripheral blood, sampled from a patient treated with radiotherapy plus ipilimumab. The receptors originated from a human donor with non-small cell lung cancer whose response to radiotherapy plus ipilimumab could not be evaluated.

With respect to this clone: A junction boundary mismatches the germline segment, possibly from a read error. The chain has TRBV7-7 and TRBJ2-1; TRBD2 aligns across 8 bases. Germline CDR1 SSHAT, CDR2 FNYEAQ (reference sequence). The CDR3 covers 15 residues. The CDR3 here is CASSLSGSSYNEQFF. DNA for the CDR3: TGTGCTAGCAGCTTAAGCGGGAGCTCCTACAATGAGCAGTTCTTC. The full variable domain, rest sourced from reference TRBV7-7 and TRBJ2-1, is GAGVSQSPRYKVTKRGQDVTLRCDPISSHATLYWYQQALGQGPEFLTYFNYEAQPDKSGLPSDRFSAERPEGSISTLTIQRTEQRDSAMYRCASSLSGSSYNEQFFGPGTRLTVL.

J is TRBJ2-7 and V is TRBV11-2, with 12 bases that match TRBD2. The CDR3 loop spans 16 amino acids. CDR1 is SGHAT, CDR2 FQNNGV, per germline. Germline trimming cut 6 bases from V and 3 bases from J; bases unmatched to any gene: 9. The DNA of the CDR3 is TGTGCCAGCAGATTAACTAGCGGGAGGTTCAGCTACGAGCAGTACTTC. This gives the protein CASRLTSGRFSYEQYF.

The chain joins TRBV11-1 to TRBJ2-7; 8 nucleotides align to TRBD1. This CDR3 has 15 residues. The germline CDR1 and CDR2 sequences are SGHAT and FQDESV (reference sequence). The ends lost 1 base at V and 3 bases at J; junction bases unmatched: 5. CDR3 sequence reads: CASSLDDRGDYEQYF. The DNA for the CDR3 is TGTGCCAGCAGCTTAGATGACAGGGGCGACTACGAGCAGTACTTC.

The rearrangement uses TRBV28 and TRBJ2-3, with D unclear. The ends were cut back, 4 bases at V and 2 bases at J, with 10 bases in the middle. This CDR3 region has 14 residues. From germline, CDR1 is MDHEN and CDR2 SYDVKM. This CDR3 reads CASSSVDITDTQYF. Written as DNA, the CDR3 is TGTGCCAGCAGTTCGGTCGACATCACAGATACGCAGTATTTT.

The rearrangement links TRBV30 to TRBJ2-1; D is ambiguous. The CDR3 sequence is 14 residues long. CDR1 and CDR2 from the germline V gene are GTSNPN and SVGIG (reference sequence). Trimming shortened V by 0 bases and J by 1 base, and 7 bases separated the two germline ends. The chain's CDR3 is CAWSVGASYNEQFF. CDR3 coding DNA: TGTGCCTGGAGTGTTGGTGCGTCCTACAATGAGCAGTTCTTC.

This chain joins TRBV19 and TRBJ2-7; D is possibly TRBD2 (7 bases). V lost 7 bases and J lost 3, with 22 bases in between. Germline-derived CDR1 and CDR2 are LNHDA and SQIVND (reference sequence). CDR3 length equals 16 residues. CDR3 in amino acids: CASKPSGWGGLYEQYF. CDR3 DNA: TGTGCCAGTAAACCTAGTGGTTGGGGGGGGCTCTACGAGCAGTACTTC.

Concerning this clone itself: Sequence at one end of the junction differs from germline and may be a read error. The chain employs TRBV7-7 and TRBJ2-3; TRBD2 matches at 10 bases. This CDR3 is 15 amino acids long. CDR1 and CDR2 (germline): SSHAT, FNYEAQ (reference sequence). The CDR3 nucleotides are TGTGCTAGCAGCCGTACTAGCGGGATGGAAGATACGCAGTATTTT. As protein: CASSRTSGMEDTQYF. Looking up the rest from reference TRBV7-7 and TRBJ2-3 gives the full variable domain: GAGVSQSPRYKVTKRGQDVTLRCDPISSHATLYWYQQALGQGPEFLTYFNYEAQPDKSGLPSDRFSAERPEGSISTLTIQRTEQRDSAMYRCASSRTSGMEDTQYFGPGTRLTVL.

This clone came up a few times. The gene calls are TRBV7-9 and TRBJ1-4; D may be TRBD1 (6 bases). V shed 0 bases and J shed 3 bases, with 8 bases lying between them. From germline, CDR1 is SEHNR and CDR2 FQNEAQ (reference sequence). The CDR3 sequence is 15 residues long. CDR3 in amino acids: CASSLAQGSNEKLFF. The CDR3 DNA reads TGTGCCAGCAGCTTAGCGCAGGGGTCTAATGAAAAACTGTTTTTT.